This T cell receptor beta chain was recorded in a study of T cells in Graves' hyperthyroidism and ophthalmopathy. Study-wide results and limits: Researchers found most expanded thyroid clonotypes above 0.001 in blood as well.

To note about this clonotype: The antigen is undetermined.

RNA transcripts were the template for amplifying TCR beta CDR3 regions. The study used the HTBI primer set for a first-round RT-PCR of the TCR CDR3. TCRdb reprocessed the multiplex PCR reads with MiXCR, giving one entry per CDR3 protein. This sample has about 770,000 distinct CDR3 sequences, with over 15% found just once. The CDR3 is made up of 17 amino acids. Trimming left V 6 bases short and J 0 bases short, with 15 bases between. Exclusion followed for patients with uncontrolled infection, other autoimmune disease, pregnancy or lactation. The sequenced material came from blood. The J gene is TRBJ1-6, the V gene TRBV12-3 or TRBV12-4; a possible D gene is TRBD1 (5 bases). This clonotype was sampled from a woman in her forties or fifties with Graves' hyperthyroidism that later progressed to Graves' ophthalmopathy. The CDR3: CASSPGRRSSYNSPLHF. The CDR3 coding sequence is TGTGCCAGCAGCCCGGGACGGAGGAGCTCCTATAATTCACCCCTCCACTTT.